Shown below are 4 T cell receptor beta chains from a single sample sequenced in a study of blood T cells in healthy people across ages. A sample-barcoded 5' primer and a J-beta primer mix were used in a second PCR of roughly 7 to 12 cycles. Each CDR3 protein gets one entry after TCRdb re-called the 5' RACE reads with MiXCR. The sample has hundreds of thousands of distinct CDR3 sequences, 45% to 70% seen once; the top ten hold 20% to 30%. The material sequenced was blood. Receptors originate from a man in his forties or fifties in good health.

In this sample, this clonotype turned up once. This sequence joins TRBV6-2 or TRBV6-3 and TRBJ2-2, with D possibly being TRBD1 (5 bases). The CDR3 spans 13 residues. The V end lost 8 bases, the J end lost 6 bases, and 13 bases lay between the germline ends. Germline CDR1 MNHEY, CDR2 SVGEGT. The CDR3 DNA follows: TGTGCCAGCGGGCAGGGAAAGGCCGGGGAGCTGTTTTTT. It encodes CASGQGKAGELFF.

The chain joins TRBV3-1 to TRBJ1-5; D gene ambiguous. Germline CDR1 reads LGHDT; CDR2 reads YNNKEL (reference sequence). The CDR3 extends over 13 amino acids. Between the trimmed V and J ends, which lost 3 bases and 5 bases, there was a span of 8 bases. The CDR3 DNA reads TGTGCCAGCAGCCAGTATCAGGATCAGCCCCAGCATTTT. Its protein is CASSQYQDQPQHF.

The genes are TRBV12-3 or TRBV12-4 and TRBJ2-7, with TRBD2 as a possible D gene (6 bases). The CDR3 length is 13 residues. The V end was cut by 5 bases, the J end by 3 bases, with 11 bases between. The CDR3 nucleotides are TGTGCCAGCAGTGGGGGACTGAACTACGAGCAGTACTTC. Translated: CASSGGLNYEQYF.

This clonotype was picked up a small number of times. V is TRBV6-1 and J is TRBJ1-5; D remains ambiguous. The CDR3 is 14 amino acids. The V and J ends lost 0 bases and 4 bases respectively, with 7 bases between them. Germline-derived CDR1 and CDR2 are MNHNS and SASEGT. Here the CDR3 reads CASSEANTNQPQHF. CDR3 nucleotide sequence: TGTGCCAGCAGTGAAGCCAACACGAATCAGCCCCAGCATTTT.